This TCR beta chain was found in a study of CD8 T cells in ankylosing spondylitis. Preparation of TCR beta libraries was done by quantitative 5'-RACE with molecular barcodes. One entry per CDR3 protein, called by TCRdb with MiXCR from the 5' RACE reads. The sample contains 100,000 or so distinct CDR3 sequences, approximately 9.6% of which appear only once. Study-level findings and limits: Within matched ankylosing spondylitis synovial fluid, disease-linked clones were reportedly significantly enriched. Typical of ankylosing spondylitis blood, it appeared, was a TCR beta motif of roughly eight highly homologous variants.

The CDR3 contains 16 residues. Trimming removed 4 bases from V and 0 bases from J, with 13 bases in between. Germline V gene lookup returns CDR1 MNHEY and CDR2 SVGAGI. In its sample, this clonotype was seen a few times. What it recognizes is unknown. The V call is TRBV6-5, the J call TRBJ1-3, with no clear D. The TCR originated in a male donor with ankylosing spondylitis. Sequenced sample: blood, either unsorted or a sorted T cell fraction (not recorded which). As DNA, the CDR3 is TGTGCCAGCAGTTGGACGGATCTCAGCTCTGGAAACACCATATATTTT. This gives the protein CASSWTDLSSGNTIYF.